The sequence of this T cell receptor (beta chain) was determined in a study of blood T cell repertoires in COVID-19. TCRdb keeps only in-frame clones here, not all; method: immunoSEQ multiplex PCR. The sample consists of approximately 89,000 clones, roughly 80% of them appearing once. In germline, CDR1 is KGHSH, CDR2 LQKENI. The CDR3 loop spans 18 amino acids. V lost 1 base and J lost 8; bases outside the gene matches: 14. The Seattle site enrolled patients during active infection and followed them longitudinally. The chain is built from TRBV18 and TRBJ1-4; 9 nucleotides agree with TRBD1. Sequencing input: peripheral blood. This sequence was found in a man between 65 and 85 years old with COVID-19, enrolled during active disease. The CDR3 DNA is TGTGCCAGCTCACCACAGGAGGTTTTCCCGACAGGGGGAGAAAAACTGTTTTTT. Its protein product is CASSPQEVFPTGGEKLFF.